Described below is a single TCR beta chain sequence and its context. The sample belongs to a study of CD8 T cells in Susac syndrome. Trimming removed 5 bases at V and 3 bases at J, with 13 bases between. The CDR3 runs 13 residues. Germline CDR1 DFQATT, CDR2 SNEGSKA (reference sequence). Sequencing of TCR beta was performed on blood CD8+ and CD4+ T cells. Those who served as multiple sclerosis controls were treatment-naive patients with stable or active relapsing-remitting disease. Negative isolation was used for CD8+ and CD4+ T cells and FACS enrichment for TEMRA cells. An input of about 0.5 to 1 ug of RNA was subjected to reverse transcription using random hexamers. TCRdb used MiXCR to reprocess the immunoSEQ multiplex PCR reads, holding one entry per CDR3 protein. This table has about 300,000 distinct CDR3 sequences, 75% to 85% appearing once.

Sequenced sample: CD8+ T cells from PBMCs. The receptor was derived from a human donor with multiple sclerosis. The chain has TRBV20-1 and TRBJ1-2; no clear D gene. Here the CDR3 DNA reads TGCAGTGCTCCGTCTCCGAAGGACTATGGCTACACCTTC. Translating gives CSAPSPKDYGYTF.